The 21 T cell receptor beta chains below were found in one sample sequenced in a study of OX40 agonist ivuxolimab in advanced cancers. Sequencing was performed with immunoSEQ multiplex PCR; in TCRdb, only in-frame clones are kept and a portion is missing. This table holds about 26,000 clones, about 82% found once. This specimen was CD4+ or CD8+ T cells sorted from blood, taken in a trial of the OX40 agonist ivuxolimab. The receptors were sampled from an adult with an advanced solid tumor such as melanoma, head and neck, liver or kidney cancer.

This rearrangement joins TRBV4-3 to TRBJ1-3; D is possibly TRBD1 (5 bases). The germline V gene has CDR1 LGHNA and CDR2 YSLEER. With 3 bases removed from V and 4 bases from J, the gap between germline ends came to 10 bases. The CDR3 totals 14 residues. Written as DNA, the CDR3 is TGCGCCAGCAGCCACCCCGGGACCGGAAACACCATATATTTT. Translated, it gives CASSHPGTGNTIYF.

The chain joins TRBV6-1 to TRBJ1-5; D possibly corresponds to TRBD1 (5 bases). The V end lost 5 bases, the J end lost 6 bases, and 17 bases lay between the germline ends. The CDR3 extends over 15 amino acids. Germline assignment: CDR1 MNHNS and CDR2 SASEGT. The CDR3 sequence: CASSPRGVDVQPQHF. The CDR3 DNA sequence: TGTGCCAGCAGTCCTCGGGGGGTTGATGTTCAGCCCCAGCATTTT.

The chain recombines TRBV5-8 with TRBJ2-1; a weak D match, TRBD2 (7 bases). From germline, CDR1 is SGHTS and CDR2 YDEGEE. Trimming took 2 bases from V and 9 from J, leaving 18 bases between them. There are 15 residues in the CDR3. CDR3 sequence: CASSLRGASFFEQFF. The CDR3 nucleotides read TGTGCCAGCAGCTTACGGGGGGCTTCTTTCTTTGAGCAGTTCTTC.

The chain has TRBV7-9 and TRBJ2-2; D perhaps matches TRBD2 (6 bases). Germline V gives CDR1 SEHNR, CDR2 FQNEAQ (reference sequence). V lost 5 bases, J lost 6 bases, and 10 bases lay in between. This CDR3 is built from 13 residues. CDR3 in DNA: TGTGCCAGCAGCCCCTGGGGGGCCGGGGAGCTGTTTTTT. Translated, it gives CASSPWGAGELFF.

The rearrangement joins TRBV7-9 to TRBJ2-5; 7 nucleotides match TRBD1. CDR1 is SEHNR and CDR2 is FQNEAQ in the germline V gene (reference sequence). CDR3 length equals 16 residues. V was pared by 1 base and J by 1 base, with 6 bases of the junction left unmatched. The chain's CDR3 is CASSLELDRAQETQYF. The CDR3 nucleotides are TGTGCCAGCAGCTTAGAACTTGACAGGGCCCAAGAGACCCAGTACTTC.

The chain combines TRBV13 with TRBJ1-2; 8 bases map to TRBD1. CDR1 and CDR2 (germline): PRHDT, FYEKMQ (reference sequence). After removal of 5 bases from V and 4 bases from J, the junction contained 9 bases not matched to a gene. The CDR3 spans 15 residues. CDR3 sequence (DNA): TGTGCCAGCAGCGCAAGACAGGGGCTCGCCTATGGCTACACCTTC. Protein: CASSARQGLAYGYTF.

This chain joins TRBV5-4 and TRBJ2-3; D is possibly TRBD2 (5 bases). The germline CDR1 and CDR2 sequences are SGHNT and YYREEE (reference sequence). The V gene lost 0 bases and the J gene lost 0 bases, with 8 bases spanning the gap. This CDR3 is 15 amino acids long. CDR3 in amino acids: CASSLGLKSTDTQYF. As DNA, the CDR3 is TGTGCCAGCAGCTTGGGACTAAAGAGCACAGATACGCAGTATTTT.

This CDR3 reads CASSPGEGPWWNIQYF. The CDR3 DNA sequence: TGCGCCAGCAGCCCAGGGGAGGGGCCCTGGTGGAACATTCAGTACTTC. The rearrangement links TRBV4-3 to TRBJ2-4, with D possibly matching TRBD2 (7 bases). CDR1 is LGHNA, CDR2 YSLEER, per germline. The V and J ends lost 4 bases and 7 bases respectively, with 20 bases between them. The CDR3 loop spans 16 amino acids.

This clone showed up just once. This chain's CDR3 is CASSGQTQYF. CDR3 sequence (DNA): TGTGCCAGCAGCGGTCAGACCCAGTACTTC. The J gene is TRBJ2-5, the V gene TRBV11-2; D call uncertain. The ends were cut back, 5 bases at V and 6 bases at J, with 4 bases in the middle. This CDR3 contains 10 residues. Germline CDR1 is SGHAT and CDR2 is FQNNGV.

The CDR3 DNA sequence: TGTGCCAGCAGCTTAGGCCCCCCCAACAGGGCCCAGCCCCAGCATTTT. Translation: CASSLGPPNRAQPQHF. This chain uses TRBV7-6 with TRBJ1-5, with a possible D match to TRBD1 (6 bases). CDR1 is SGHVS and CDR2 is FNYEAQ in the germline V gene. V lost 1 base and J 7 bases, leaving 17 bases between the germline ends. The length of the CDR3 is 16 residues.

For this clone: Compared with germline, one end of the junction differs, possibly owing to a read error. The rearrangement links TRBV6-5 to TRBJ1-1; tentative D call: TRBD1 (5 bases). The length of the CDR3 is 14 residues. In germline, CDR1 is MNHEY, CDR2 SVGAGI. The CDR3 is CANSPQGGNTEAFF. CDR3 coding DNA: TGTGCCAACAGTCCCCAGGGCGGTAACACTGAAGCTTTCTTT.

This chain uses TRBV19 with TRBJ1-1; D call uncertain. V lost 3 bases, J lost 0 bases, and 5 bases lay in between. This CDR3 region has 13 residues. Germline CDR1 reads LNHDA; CDR2 reads SQIVND (reference sequence). The CDR3 region is CASSMAMNTEAFF. CDR3 sequence (DNA): TGTGCCAGTAGTATGGCGATGAACACTGAAGCTTTCTTT. Based on the CDR3 plus reference TRBV19 and TRBJ1-1, the full variable domain is DGGITQSPKYLFRKEGQNVTLSCEQNLNHDAMYWYRQDPGQGLRLIYYSQIVNDFQKGDIAEGYSVSREKKESFPLTVTSAQKNPTAFYLCASSMAMNTEAFFGQGTRLTVV.

This chain uses TRBV5-4 with TRBJ2-1; 10 bases fit TRBD1. There are 14 residues in the CDR3. Germline V gene sequence: CDR1 SGHNT, CDR2 YYREEE (reference sequence). After removal of 3 bases from V and 7 bases from J, the junction contained 4 bases not matched to a gene. The CDR3 spells CASSWGTGVNEQFF. CDR3 nucleotide sequence: TGTGCCAGCAGCTGGGGGACAGGGGTAAATGAGCAGTTCTTC.

This sequence joins TRBV19 and TRBJ1-1, with 11 bases that match TRBD1. This CDR3 contains 15 residues. The trim removed 4 bases at V and 6 bases at J, leaving 7 bases unmatched. Germline values: CDR1 LNHDA, CDR2 SQIVND (reference sequence). CDR3 region: CASSTGTGGFPEAFF. For the CDR3, the DNA is TGTGCCAGTAGTACCGGGACAGGGGGTTTCCCTGAAGCTTTCTTT. Looking up the rest from reference TRBV19 and TRBJ1-1 gives the full variable domain: DGGITQSPKYLFRKEGQNVTLSCEQNLNHDAMYWYRQDPGQGLRLIYYSQIVNDFQKGDIAEGYSVSREKKESFPLTVTSAQKNPTAFYLCASSTGTGGFPEAFFGQGTRLTVV.

The chain employs TRBV7-9 and TRBJ2-2, with 8 bases fitting TRBD2. V was clipped by 5 bases and J by 0 bases; unmatched bases: 5. The V gene's germline CDR1 is SEHNR and CDR2 FQNEAQ (reference sequence). The CDR3 sequence is 16 residues long. The CDR3 DNA reads as TGTGCCAGCAGCCCTCGGGGGGGATCGAACACCGGGGAGCTGTTTTTT. It translates to CASSPRGGSNTGELFF.

V gene TRBV27 combines with J gene TRBJ2-7, with D possibly matching TRBD2 (6 bases). This CDR3 has 15 amino acids. Per the germline V gene, CDR1 is MNHEY and CDR2 is SMNVEV (reference sequence). V was pared by 5 bases and J by 6 bases, with 20 bases between. The CDR3 DNA reads as TGTGCCAGCAGTCCCCTTGTCGAGTGGGGAGGCGAGCAGTACTTC. This codes for CASSPLVEWGGEQYF.

Notes on this clone: The same CDR3 can be traced to other DNA sequences in this sample. The CDR3, as DNA: TGTGCCAGCAGCTTAGGGGGCACCTACGAGCAGTACTTC. This codes for CASSLGGTYEQYF. The chain joins TRBV11-2 to TRBJ2-7, with D possibly being TRBD1 (5 bases). This CDR3 spans 13 amino acids. Germline V gives CDR1 SGHAT, CDR2 FQNNGV. Trimming removed 1 base at V and 2 bases at J, with 6 bases between. Using reference TRBV11-2 and TRBJ2-7 for the parts outside the CDR3, the full variable domain is EAGVAQSPRYKIIEKRQSVAFWCNPISGHATLYWYQQILGQGPKLLIQFQNNGVVDDSQLPKDRFSAERLKGVDSTLKIQPAKLEDSAVYLCASSLGGTYEQYFGPGTRLTVT.

The chain carries TRBV7-9 and TRBJ2-1; TRBD2 aligns across 13 bases. This CDR3 spans 16 amino acids. Per germline, CDR1 SEHNR and CDR2 FQNEAQ (reference sequence). With 6 bases clipped from V and 4 bases from J, the junction kept 6 bases outside the gene matches. The CDR3 reads CASRGGLAGIYNEQFF. CDR3 coding DNA: TGTGCCAGCAGGGGGGGACTAGCGGGAATTTACAATGAGCAGTTCTTC. Filled out from reference TRBV7-9 and TRBJ2-1, the complete variable domain reads DTGVSQNPRHKITKRGQNVTFRCDPISEHNRLYWYRQTLGQGPEFLTYFQNEAQLEKSRLLSDRFSAERPKGSFSTLEIQRTEQGDSAMYLCASRGGLAGIYNEQFFGPGTRLTVL.

J is TRBJ2-3 and V is TRBV6-4; 15 bases fit TRBD2. The CDR3 extends over 16 amino acids. The V gene's germline CDR1 is MRHNA and CDR2 SNTAGT. Unmatched junction bases numbered 2, after V lost 3 bases and J lost 4 bases. The CDR3 bases are TGTGCCAGCAGTGAGGGGACTAGCGGGGGGCCAGATACGCAGTATTTT. Translated, it gives CASSEGTSGGPDTQYF.

The chain combines TRBV4-1 with TRBJ1-4; D might be TRBD1 (5 bases). The CDR3 has 16 residues. Germline CDR1 reads MGHRA; CDR2 reads YSYEKL. V gave up 3 bases and J gave up 5 bases, with 16 bases separating them. Here the CDR3 DNA reads TGCGCCAGCAGCCATGCCCAGGGTGCCTTGAATGAAAAACTGTTTTTT. It encodes CASSHAQGALNEKLFF.

V usage is TRBV16 and J usage is TRBJ2-3, with 7 bases aligning to TRBD1. The germline V gene has CDR1 KGHSY and CDR2 FQNENV. The CDR3 covers 15 residues. V dropped 7 bases and J dropped 0; count of bases not matched to a gene: 7. CDR3 sequence: CASTHLQGSTDTQYF. CDR3 bases: TGTGCCAGCACTCATCTACAGGGGAGCACAGATACGCAGTATTTT.